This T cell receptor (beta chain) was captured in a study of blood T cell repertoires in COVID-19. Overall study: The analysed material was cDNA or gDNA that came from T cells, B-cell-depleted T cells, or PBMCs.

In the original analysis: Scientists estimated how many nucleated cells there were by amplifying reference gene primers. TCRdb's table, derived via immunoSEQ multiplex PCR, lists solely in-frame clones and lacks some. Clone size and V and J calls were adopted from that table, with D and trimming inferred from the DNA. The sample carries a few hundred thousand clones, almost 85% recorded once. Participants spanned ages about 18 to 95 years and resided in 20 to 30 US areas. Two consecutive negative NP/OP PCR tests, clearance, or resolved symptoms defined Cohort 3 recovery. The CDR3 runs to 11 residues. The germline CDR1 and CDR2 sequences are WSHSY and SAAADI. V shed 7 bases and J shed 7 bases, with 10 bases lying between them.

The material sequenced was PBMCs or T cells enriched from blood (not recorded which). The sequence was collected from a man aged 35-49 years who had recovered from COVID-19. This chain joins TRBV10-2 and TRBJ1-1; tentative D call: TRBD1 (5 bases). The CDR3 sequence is CASTGGVEAFF. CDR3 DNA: TGCGCCAGCACCGGGGGAGTTGAAGCTTTCTTT.